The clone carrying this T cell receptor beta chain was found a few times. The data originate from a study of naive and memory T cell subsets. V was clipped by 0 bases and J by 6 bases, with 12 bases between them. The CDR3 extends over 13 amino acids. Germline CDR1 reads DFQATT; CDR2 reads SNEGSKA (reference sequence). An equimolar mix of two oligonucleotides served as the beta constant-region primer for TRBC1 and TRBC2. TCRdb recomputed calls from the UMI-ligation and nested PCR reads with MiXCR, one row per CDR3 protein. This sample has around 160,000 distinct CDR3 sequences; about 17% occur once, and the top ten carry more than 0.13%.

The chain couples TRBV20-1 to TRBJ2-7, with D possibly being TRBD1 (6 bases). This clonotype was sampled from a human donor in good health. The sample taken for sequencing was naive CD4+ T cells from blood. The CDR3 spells CSARETIRGEQYF. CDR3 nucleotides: TGCAGTGCTAGAGAAACTATCAGGGGCGAGCAGTACTTC.